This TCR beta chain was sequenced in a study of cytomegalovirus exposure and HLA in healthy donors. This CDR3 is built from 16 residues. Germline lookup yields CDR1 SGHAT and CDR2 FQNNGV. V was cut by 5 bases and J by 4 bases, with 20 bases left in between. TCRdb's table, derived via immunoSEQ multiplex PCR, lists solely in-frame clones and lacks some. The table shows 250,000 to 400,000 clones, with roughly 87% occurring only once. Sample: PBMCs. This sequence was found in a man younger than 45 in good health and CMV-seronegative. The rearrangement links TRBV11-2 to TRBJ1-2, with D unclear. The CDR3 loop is CASSKPWTSLGYGYTF. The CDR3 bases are TGTGCCAGCAGCAAACCTTGGACTTCTCTGGGCTATGGCTACACCTTC.